This T cell receptor (beta chain) was sequenced for a study of cytomegalovirus exposure and HLA in healthy donors. Overall study results and limits: Later examination showed HLA-associated TCR beta chains had greater clonal expansion than equally common others.

The PCR employed 60 Vbeta primers together with 13 Jbeta primers. Clones were sequenced by immunoSEQ multiplex PCR, and TCRdb holds only the in-frame ones, with some missing. This table has approximately 95,000 clones, 81% appearing once. This CDR3 has 16 residues. V dropped 8 bases and J dropped 8; count of bases not matched to a gene: 11. The germline gives CDR1 SGHTA, CDR2 FQGNSA. Remarks on this clone: The antigen remains undetermined.

The chain uses TRBV7-2 and TRBJ2-2, with 13 bases lining up with TRBD2. This receptor was obtained from a woman aged 65 to 85 in good health and CMV-seropositive. The sample consisted of PBMCs. CDR3: CASVPGTSGNRGELFF. DNA for the CDR3: TGTGCCAGCGTGCCAGGGACTAGCGGGAATCGAGGGGAGCTGTTTTTT.